This T cell receptor beta chain is from a study of Tregs in tolerant kidney transplant recipients. V lost 0 bases and J lost 12, with 6 bases in between. Germline CDR1 and CDR2: SGHAT and FQDESV (reference sequence). The length of the CDR3 is 12 residues. CD4+CD25+CD127- Tregs, CD4+CD25- non-Tregs, CD4 and CD8 cells were sorted. Overall study results and limits: Validation in larger populations is needed because few patients were studied.

This clone was picked up a small number of times. Its antigen remains unknown. Generated by immunoSEQ multiplex PCR, the TCRdb table keeps only in-frame clones and is missing some. The repertoire holds some 68,000 clones, with around 84% as singletons. The source of this sequence is a human donor in good health. Sequencing was performed on CD4+ T cells from blood. The chain couples TRBV11-1 to TRBJ1-6; D ambiguous. The CDR3 loop reads CASSLAGGPLHF. The CDR3 DNA reads as TGTGCCAGCAGCTTAGCCGGAGGACCCCTCCACTTT.